This T cell receptor beta chain was sequenced in a study of cytomegalovirus exposure and HLA in healthy donors (dated by TCRdb to about 2017). Notes on the research overall: The roughly 670 repertoires of the first cohort and the approximately 110 validation repertoires were produced on the same platform, according to a later analysis. To predict cytomegalovirus infection status, the study brought together high-throughput TCR immunosequencing, statistical association of individual TCRs with disease status, and machine learning. A separate validation cohort of over 95 different subjects was used in addition to the roughly 670-subject first cohort. The aim of the study was to test whether cataloging public T cell receptors could identify signatures of past pathogen exposure. General findings and caveats noted by the study authors: It was suggested by the authors that the approach could potentially be generalized to other disease states and immunological phenotypes. A later analysis found that TCRs clustered in the first cohort also tended to co-occur in the approximately 120 validation repertoires, with 94% of cluster scores above 0. In the study, about 150 TCR beta chains were listed as associated with cytomegalovirus. The validation cohort had no HLA typing available for a later analysis, so co-occurrence within that cohort was assessed over all 130 or so repertoires. While some public TCRs were present in many individuals, most TCR sequences turned up only very rarely across donors. In both the original and validation cohorts, the classifier was reported to diagnose cytomegalovirus status with high specificity and sensitivity. A few of the identified cytomegalovirus-associated TCR beta chains were confirmed in vitro to be specific for cytomegalovirus antigens.

The library came from the immunoSEQ multiplex PCR assay. Per the source publication's procedure: A statistical classification framework was built for diagnosing cytomegalovirus status from the catalog of TCR beta chain sequences. TCRdb's version of the immuneACCESS table is confined to in-frame rearrangements and falls short of the full clone set. An unresolved V gene accounts for under half of the shortfall where checked; the remainder is of unknown origin. V and J calls and clone size follow that table, whereas D and trimming were derived from the DNA. Counted in this sample were over 200,000 clones; 90% of them appeared once. The ten largest make up approximately 3.1% of the sample. Donors formed part of the validation cohort, which comprised over a hundred subjects and was distinct from the first cohort of several hundred subjects. About this clone: This clone's antigen is unknown. No qualities accompany the bases; no much larger clone lies one base away.

Looking up the germline V gene yields CDR1 SGHAT and CDR2 FQNNGV. The CDR3 numbers 14 residues from cysteine through phenylalanine. The only DNA kept is the CDR3, 42 bases in frame from the first base. V loses 8 bases at its end and J loses 5 bases; junction bases beyond the gene matches: 11. The chain uses TRBV11-2 and TRBJ2-7, with 8 bases matching TRBD1. Material: PBMCs. This clonotype was obtained from a woman between 25 and 40 years old in good health and CMV-seronegative. The CDR3 amino acid sequence is: CASVAGGGFDEQYF. The DNA sequence reads TGTGCCAGCGTGGCAGGGGGCGGGTTCGACGAGCAGTACTTC.